Its frequency marks the clone carrying this T cell receptor (beta chain) as medium-sized (0.01 to 0.1%). The CDR3 spans 15 residues. This record belongs to a study of human CD8 memory T cell subsets. The authors identified stem-like memory CD8+ T cells (TSTEM) as CCR7+ PD-1- TIGIT-. From buffy coats of healthy donors, the PBMC were obtained. Enrichment of total CD8+ T cells was achieved using negative magnetic separation. It was UMI-labeled 5' RACE by which the TCR beta libraries were made. From the 5' RACE reads, TCRdb lists one entry per CDR3 protein and no DNA. The sample holds about 10,000 distinct CDR3 sequences.

Sequenced input: CD8+ stem-like memory T cells (TSCM and TCM) sorted from PBMCs. The subset is: stem-like memory CD8 T cells (TSTEM), CCR7+ PD-1- TIGIT-. The chain combines TRBV12-3 or TRBV12-4 with TRBJ2-3; the D gene TCRdb calls, TRBD2, cannot be checked with no DNA. The receptor was isolated from a human donor in good health. The CDR3 loop reads CASSLVGGRTDTQYF.